This is a list of T cell receptor beta chains from one sample in a study of shared clonotypes between healthy human individuals. The repertoire was sequenced with immunoSEQ multiplex PCR; TCRdb's copy has only in-frame clones and lacks some. The sample comprises 1.4 million to 1.5 million clones, roughly 96% of which are singletons, and roughly 1.2% rests with the top ten. Sequenced: naive CD4+ T cells sorted from blood. The source of these receptors is a man under 40 in good health. Each CDR3 is given without its conserved first and last residue.

v_gene: TRBV18
CDR3aa: ASSPQWTDSSYEQY

v_gene: TRBV14
CDR3aa: ASSPYGARTGELF

v_gene: TRBV19
CDR3aa: ATLGPESPGNEQF

v_gene: TRBV28
CDR3aa: ASSWGVTYEQY

v_gene: TRBV7-2
CDR3aa: ASSLQDYNEQF

v_gene: TRBV11-2
CDR3aa: ASSLAGTRADTQY

v_gene: TRBV27
CDR3aa: ASSLSRAGGFSSTDTQY

v_gene: TRBV6-7
CDR3aa: ASSSGPKISSNEQF

v_gene: TRBV9
CDR3aa: ASSVGPGVPDTQY

v_gene: TRBV27
CDR3aa: ASSLIAGYEQY

v_gene: TRBV19
CDR3aa: ASSSSGNSYEQY

v_gene: TRBV11-3
CDR3aa: ASSPTDRDTEAF

v_gene: TRBV28
CDR3aa: ASSPGFDIQY

v_gene: TRBV21-1
CDR3aa: ASRDATGFRTYNEQF

v_gene: TRBV7-2
CDR3aa: ASSLAAQGTGGYT

v_gene: TRBV9
CDR3aa: ASSPTSGTDTQY

v_gene: TRBV30
CDR3aa: AWHRGIVGELF

v_gene: TRBV5-1
CDR3aa: ASSRGQGNEKLF

v_gene: TRBV9
CDR3aa: ASSVGRVAYEQY

v_gene: TRBV7-2
CDR3aa: ASSEGQGINQPQH

v_gene: TRBV27
CDR3aa: ASSLKGFGYT

v_gene: TRBV6-5
CDR3aa: ASSFGQNEYNEQF

v_gene: TRBV28
CDR3aa: ASRTSGSQYEQY

v_gene: TRBV6-4
CDR3aa: ASSDSIGVRALETQY

v_gene: TRBV19
CDR3aa: ASSAGTGGETQY

v_gene: TRBV2
CDR3aa: ASSGSLGFYGYT

v_gene: TRBV9
CDR3aa: ASSVASQGGHNEQF

v_gene: TRBV25-1
CDR3aa: ASSQAGSSYEQY

v_gene: TRBV4-1
CDR3aa: ASSQVGLAAYSEQF

v_gene: TRBV28
CDR3aa: ASSLQGNYGYT

v_gene: TRBV18
CDR3aa: ASSPQFTQETQY

v_gene: TRBV9
CDR3aa: ASSVGTIDEKLF

v_gene: TRBV11-3
CDR3aa: ASSSEWLSELF